The rows below give T cell receptor beta chains drawn from one sample of a study of CD8 T cells in ankylosing spondylitis. TCRdb re-derived calls from the 5' RACE reads in MiXCR, one entry per CDR3 protein. This sample carries 270,000 or so distinct CDR3 sequences, about a sixth of them seen once, and the ten largest clones take around a third. Sequencing input: blood, either unsorted or a sorted T cell fraction (not recorded which). The receptor source for this set is a male donor with ankylosing spondylitis or in good health (not recorded which). The CDR3 runs from the conserved cysteine through the conserved F or W. A D gene is named only where the DNA matches it firmly. Clone size is shown for a subset of rows, as once, few, many or a class of expanded clone.

D gene	clone size	V gene	J gene	CDR3 protein	CDR3 DNA
-	-	TRBV6-6	TRBJ2-5	CASSYPGWTQYF	TGTGCCAGCAGTTACCCCGGGTGGACCCAGTACTTC
TRBD2	many	TRBV29-1	TRBJ2-7	CSVEDGIAGSYEQYF	TGCAGCGTTGAAGATGGGATAGCGGGCTCGTACGAGCAGTACTTC
-	few	TRBV9	TRBJ2-2	CASPQQNTGELFF	TGTGCCAGCCCTCAGCAGAACACCGGGGAGCTGTTTTTT
-	few	TRBV7-6	TRBJ2-1	CASSLGSGSAMNEQFF	TGTGCCAGCAGCTTAGGTTCCGGGAGCGCGATGAATGAGCAGTTCTTC
-	few	TRBV29-1	TRBJ2-1	CSTHEVRTDEQFF	TGCAGCACCCACGAGGTACGGACCGATGAGCAGTTCTTC
-	few	TRBV12-3/TRBV12-4	TRBJ2-5	CASSPGKAETQYF	TGTGCCAGCAGCCCCGGAAAGGCGGAGACCCAGTACTTC
-	many	TRBV4-2	TRBJ2-1	CASSQDQGLSSYNEQFF	TGTGCCAGCAGCCAAGATCAAGGACTCAGCTCCTACAATGAGCAGTTCTTC
TRBD1	few	TRBV6-1	TRBJ1-2	CASSEKVPWTGKGLDGYTF	TGTGCCAGCAGTGAAAAAGTCCCGTGGACAGGGAAGGGTCTAGATGGCTACACCTTC
-	-	TRBV7-9	TRBJ2-5	CASSPWDNLGETQYF	TGTGCCAGCAGCCCATGGGACAACCTCGGAGAGACCCAGTACTTC
-	once	TRBV5-1	TRBJ2-1	CASRIIYGFGYEQFF	TGCGCCAGCAGAATAATTTACGGGTTTGGCTATGAGCAGTTCTTC
-	-	TRBV7-2	TRBJ2-1	CASSWGAWAIEQFF	TGTGCCAGCAGCTGGGGGGCTTGGGCCATTGAGCAGTTCTTC
-	-	TRBV18	TRBJ2-7	CASSPQSGGNSYEQYF	TGTGCCAGCTCACCACAGTCCGGGGGCAATTCCTACGAGCAGTACTTC
-	-	TRBV7-3	TRBJ2-3	CASSRVGQGNTDTQYF	TGTGCCAGCAGCCGGGTGGGGCAGGGAAACACAGATACGCAGTATTTT
-	-	TRBV11-3	TRBJ2-5	CASSHRAQETQYF	TGTGCCAGCAGCCACAGGGCACAAGAGACCCAGTACTTC
-	many	TRBV20-1	TRBJ2-4	CSARDVGLGNIQYF	TGCAGTGCTAGAGATGTGGGGCTGGGGAACATTCAGTACTTC
-	few	TRBV9	TRBJ2-3	CASSVGQGRPDTQYF	TGTGCCAGCAGCGTAGGCCAGGGGAGGCCAGATACGCAGTATTTT
TRBD1	once	TRBV5-1	TRBJ2-1	CASSLPGQGGDEQFF	TGCGCCAGCAGCTTGCCGGGACAGGGAGGGGATGAGCAGTTCTTC
-	-	TRBV10-3	TRBJ2-2	CAISQDQRAGELFF	TGTGCCATCAGCCAGGACCAGAGGGCCGGGGAGCTGTTTTTT
-	many	TRBV3-1	TRBJ2-6	CASSQGLDVRGSSGANVLTF	TGTGCCAGCAGCCAAGGACTCGACGTCAGGGGAAGCTCTGGGGCCAACGTCCTGACTTTC
-	many	TRBV4-1	TRBJ2-3	CASSLLTSGLTDTQYF	TGCGCCAGCAGCCTGCTGACTAGTGGCCTCACAGATACGCAGTATTTT
-	many	TRBV20-1	TRBJ2-7	CSARVPFEGGLRDEQYF	TGCAGTGCTAGGGTTCCCTTTGAGGGCGGCCTTCGGGACGAGCAGTACTTC
-	-	TRBV29-1	TRBJ2-7	CSVTPAASYEQYF	TGCAGCGTTACCCCCGCGGCTTCCTACGAGCAGTACTTC
-	-	TRBV5-1	TRBJ2-3	CASSYREITDTQYF	TGCGCCAGCAGCTACAGGGAGATCACAGATACGCAGTATTTT
-	few	TRBV4-3	TRBJ1-1	CASSPDLLNTEAFF	TGCGCCAGCAGCCCCGACCTATTAAACACTGAAGCTTTCTTT
TRBD2	-	TRBV5-1	TRBJ2-2	CASSSGPLGTSGLANTGELFF	TGCGCCAGCAGCTCCGGGCCCCTCGGGACTAGCGGACTAGCGAACACCGGGGAGCTGTTTTTT
TRBD2	-	TRBV27	TRBJ2-2	CASSFLAGGIGELFF	TGTGCCAGCAGTTTCCTAGCGGGAGGCATAGGAGAGCTGTTTTTT
TRBD1	few	TRBV3-1	TRBJ1-1	CASSQRTGVLAFF	TGTGCCAGCAGCCAAAGGACAGGGGTGTTGGCTTTCTTT
-	-	TRBV29-1	TRBJ2-7	CSVGWRGYEQYF	TGCAGCGTAGGCTGGAGGGGCTACGAGCAGTACTTC
-	many	TRBV6-5	TRBJ2-7	CASSYGRTYEQYF	TGTGCCAGCAGTTACGGACGGACCTACGAGCAGTACTTC
TRBD2	-	TRBV11-1	TRBJ2-1	CASSLPLAGGPGAYNEQFF	TGTGCCAGCAGCTTACCGCTAGCGGGAGGGCCCGGGGCCTACAATGAGCAGTTCTTC
TRBD1	-	TRBV27	TRBJ2-3	CASNRDRDTDTQYF	TGTGCCAGCAACCGGGACAGGGACACAGATACGCAGTATTTT
TRBD1	-	TRBV4-2	TRBJ2-7	CASSQTGEDYEQYF	TGTGCCAGCAGCCAGACAGGGGAGGACTACGAGCAGTACTTC
-	-	TRBV7-9	TRBJ2-7	CASSGAPEQYF	TGTGCCAGCTCAGGGGCCCCCGAGCAGTACTTC
TRBD2	few	TRBV10-3	TRBJ2-3	CAISESRITSGSMNTQYF	TGTGCCATCAGTGAGTCAAGGATAACTAGCGGGAGTATGAATACGCAGTATTTT
-	many	TRBV27	TRBJ1-5	CASSLATGLGQPQHF	TGTGCCAGCAGTCTAGCGACGGGGTTGGGACAGCCCCAGCATTTT
TRBD1	few	TRBV27	TRBJ1-2	CASSQLTGDEGGYTF	TGTGCCAGCAGTCAACTCACAGGGGACGAAGGGGGCTACACCTTC
TRBD2	-	TRBV11-1	TRBJ2-7	CASSSAGTSGGLAFEQYF	TGTGCCAGCAGCTCCGCCGGGACTAGCGGGGGTTTGGCCTTCGAGCAGTACTTC
TRBD2	-	TRBV5-4	TRBJ2-1	CASSYTGTSMKNEQFF	TGTGCCAGCAGTTATACCGGGACTAGCATGAAAAATGAGCAGTTCTTC
TRBD1	-	TRBV12-3/TRBV12-4	TRBJ2-5	CAFSLKDRGMMTGETQYF	TGTGCCTTCAGTTTAAAGGACAGGGGGATGATGACCGGAGAGACCCAGTACTTC
TRBD1	-	TRBV29-1	TRBJ2-7	CSGKTGTYEQYF	TGCAGCGGGAAGACAGGGACCTACGAGCAGTACTTC
TRBD1	many	TRBV7-8	TRBJ2-7	CASSLGWGGRGQDEQYF	TGTGCCAGCAGCTTAGGGTGGGGTGGCAGGGGGCAGGACGAGCAGTACTTC
TRBD2	many	TRBV27	TRBJ2-7	CASSPGTSGRGEQYF	TGTGCCAGCAGTCCTGGGACTAGCGGGAGAGGCGAGCAGTACTTC
-	few	TRBV5-1	TRBJ2-7	CASSLGYGRRYYEQYF	TGCGCCAGCAGCTTGGGGTATGGCAGGAGATACTACGAGCAGTACTTC
-	-	TRBV2	TRBJ2-5	CASSVARRQETQYF	TGTGCCAGCAGTGTAGCCAGGCGGCAAGAGACCCAGTACTTC
-	-	TRBV14	TRBJ2-7	CASSQGGTSYEQYF	TGTGCCAGCAGCCAAGGAGGTACGAGCTACGAGCAGTACTTC
-	many	TRBV20-1	TRBJ2-3	CSPDNFSTDTQYF	TGCAGTCCAGATAATTTTAGCACAGATACGCAGTATTTT
-	-	TRBV6-5	TRBJ2-7	CASSYSRAYEQYF	TGTGCCAGCAGTTACAGTCGGGCCTACGAGCAGTACTTC
-	few	TRBV12-3/TRBV12-4	TRBJ2-5	CASSLASGWAETQYF	TGTGCCAGCAGTTTAGCTTCTGGCTGGGCGGAGACCCAGTACTTC
-	few	TRBV6-5	TRBJ1-1	CASSWSRGGNTEAFF	TGTGCCAGCAGTTGGTCAAGGGGAGGGAACACTGAAGCTTTCTTT
TRBD2	few	TRBV5-1	TRBJ2-1	CASSLEVASGSNEQFF	TGCGCCAGCAGCTTGGAGGTGGCTAGCGGGAGCAATGAGCAGTTCTTC
TRBD1	few	TRBV27	TRBJ1-3	CASSPTSQGTGNTIYF	TGTGCCAGCAGTCCGACTTCACAGGGGACTGGAAACACCATATATTTT
-	-	TRBV12-3/TRBV12-4	TRBJ2-1	CASSHGGGPSNEQFF	TGTGCCAGCAGCCATGGAGGGGGCCCTTCCAATGAGCAGTTCTTC
-	-	TRBV4-2	TRBJ2-5	CASSQDGASEETQYF	TGTGCCAGCAGCCAAGATGGGGCTAGCGAAGAGACCCAGTACTTC
TRBD1	-	TRBV24-1	TRBJ2-5	CATSDQSDREWETQYF	TGTGCCACCAGTGACCAATCGGACAGGGAATGGGAGACCCAGTACTTC
-	-	TRBV3-1	TRBJ2-3	CASSQEVHPLGADTQYF	TGTGCCAGCAGCCAAGAAGTACACCCTTTGGGTGCAGATACGCAGTATTTT
-	-	TRBV7-6	TRBJ1-3	CASSPQTAISGNTIYF	TGTGCCAGCAGCCCCCAGACAGCGATCTCTGGAAACACCATATATTTT
TRBD2	few	TRBV12-3/TRBV12-4	TRBJ2-1	CASSLGVAGPPNEQFF	TGTGCCAGCAGTTTAGGGGTAGCGGGACCACCCAATGAGCAGTTCTTC
-	-	TRBV5-8	TRBJ2-2	CASSLQTVHTGELFF	TGTGCCAGCAGCCTCCAGACGGTACACACCGGGGAGCTGTTTTTT
-	few	TRBV7-2	TRBJ2-6	CASSLVLSGANVLTF	TGTGCCAGCAGCTTAGTACTCTCTGGGGCCAACGTCCTGACTTTC
-	-	TRBV6-5	TRBJ2-1	CASSYVSDGYNEQFF	TGTGCCAGCAGTTACGTCAGTGATGGTTACAATGAGCAGTTCTTC